The 26 T cell receptor beta chains presented below share a single source sample, sequenced in a study of T cell responses to AZD1222 COVID-19 vaccine. TCRdb's copy holds only in-frame clones and misses some; the assay was immunoSEQ multiplex PCR. The sample has around 140,000 clones; roughly 90% are singletons. The sample was peripheral blood, taken on day 0 of AZD1222 vaccination. Source of these receptors: an adult in good health.

This chain links TRBV6-6 with TRBJ1-6, with 8 positions matching TRBD1. CDR3 length: 14 amino acids. The ends lost 5 bases at V and 7 bases at J; junction bases unmatched: 4. Per the germline V gene, CDR1 is MNHNY and CDR2 is SVGAGI (reference sequence). The CDR3 sequence: CASSTQGGNSPLHF. CDR3 bases: TGTGCCAGCAGTACACAGGGGGGGAATTCACCCCTCCACTTT.

The chain uses TRBV6-5 and TRBJ1-2, with a possible D match to TRBD1 (6 bases). The V gene lost 3 bases and the J gene lost 4 bases, with 15 bases spanning the gap. CDR1 and CDR2 (germline): MNHEY, SVGAGI. This CDR3 has 15 residues. The CDR3 DNA is TGTGCCAGCAGTTATCCGGTCGGACAGACCTATGGCTACACCTTC. Encoded protein: CASSYPVGQTYGYTF.

V usage is TRBV11-2 and J usage is TRBJ2-1, with no clear D. CDR1 is SGHAT, CDR2 FQNNGV, per germline. CDR3 length: 13 residues. Trimming cost V 0 bases and J 8 bases, with 8 bases left between them. The CDR3: CASSLESVDEQFF. The CDR3 region has the DNA TGTGCCAGCAGCTTAGAAAGTGTTGATGAGCAGTTCTTC.

The chain carries TRBV7-2 and TRBJ2-3, with D unresolved. CDR3 size: 15 residues. Germline V gives CDR1 SGHTA, CDR2 FQGNSA. The V end lost 5 bases, the J end lost 4 bases, and 16 bases lay between the germline ends. The CDR3 protein is CASSATLNPPDTQYF. CDR3 coding DNA: TGTGCCAGCAGCGCCACCTTAAACCCCCCAGATACGCAGTATTTT.

As for this clone: The same CDR3 also results from other DNA sequences found in this sample. The chain is built from TRBV6-5 and TRBJ2-7; D may be TRBD2 (6 bases). Germline V CDR1 and CDR2: MNHEY, SVGAGI. The CDR3 is 14 residues long. V lost 0 bases and J lost 2, with 8 bases in between. The CDR3 region has the DNA TGTGCCAGCAGTTACTCGCGCGGGACCTACGAGCAGTACTTC. The encoded protein is CASSYSRGTYEQYF.

The chain employs TRBV6-5 and TRBJ2-7, with D hard to call. Looked up from germline, CDR1 is MNHEY and CDR2 is SVGAGI. This CDR3 spans 15 amino acids. V was pared by 2 bases and J by 8 bases, with 19 bases between. The CDR3 DNA reads TGTGCCAGCAGTTACGCTGCCCCAGAGAAGTCCAAGCAGTACTTC. Protein product: CASSYAAPEKSKQYF.

This chain connects TRBV19 to TRBJ1-2, with D possibly being TRBD1 (6 bases). CDR3 length: 14 amino acids. V shed 3 bases and J shed 0 bases, with 8 bases lying between them. Germline V gene data show CDR1 as LNHDA and CDR2 as SQIVND (reference sequence). Here the CDR3 reads CASSIHRANYGYTF. DNA of the CDR3: TGTGCCAGTAGTATCCACAGGGCTAACTATGGCTACACCTTC.

The genes are TRBV6-2 or TRBV6-3 and TRBJ2-3; 13 nucleotides align to TRBD2. Trimming cost V 5 bases and J 5 bases; bases outside gene matches: 7. Per the germline V gene, CDR1 is MNHEY and CDR2 is SVGEGT. CDR3 length equals 16 residues. CDR3 residues: CASSIGLAGVEDTQYF. The CDR3, as DNA: TGTGCCAGCAGTATAGGACTAGCGGGAGTAGAAGATACGCAGTATTTT.

The chain joins TRBV7-9 to TRBJ1-4; possibly TRBD1 for D (5 bases). V lost 0 bases and J 8 bases, leaving 19 bases between the germline ends. Germline V gives CDR1 SEHNR, CDR2 FQNEAQ (reference sequence). This CDR3 has 17 residues. The CDR3 protein is CASSLALQGPVKEKLFF. As DNA, the CDR3 is TGTGCCAGCAGCTTAGCGCTCCAGGGACCGGTGAAGGAAAAACTGTTTTTT. Looking up the rest from reference TRBV7-9 and TRBJ1-4 gives the full variable domain: DTGVSQNPRHKITKRGQNVTFRCDPISEHNRLYWYRQTLGQGPEFLTYFQNEAQLEKSRLLSDRFSAERPKGSFSTLEIQRTEQGDSAMYLCASSLALQGPVKEKLFFGSGTQLSVL.

V gene TRBV6-6 combines with J gene TRBJ1-3; D is uncertain. The CDR3 has 16 amino acids. V was trimmed by 2 bases and J by 0 bases, leaving 11 bases between them. The V gene's germline CDR1 is MNHNY and CDR2 SVGAGI (reference sequence). CDR3 DNA sequence: TGTGCCAGCAGTTACACCGGGTCTTACTCTGGAAACACCATATATTTT. The encoded protein is CASSYTGSYSGNTIYF.

The rearrangement joins TRBV18 to TRBJ2-7; D remains ambiguous. Germline V gene lookup returns CDR1 KGHSH and CDR2 LQKENI. Trimming removed 2 bases from V and 0 bases from J, with 8 bases in between. This CDR3 spans 14 amino acids. CDR3 protein: CASSPGPSSYEQYF. CDR3 nucleotides: TGTGCCAGCTCACCAGGTCCCAGCTCCTACGAGCAGTACTTC.

The V call is TRBV5-1, the J call TRBJ1-4, with D tentatively TRBD1 (5 bases). V was trimmed by 7 bases and J by 7 bases, leaving 17 bases between them. CDR3 length: 14 residues. Germline loops: CDR1 SGHRS, CDR2 YFSETQ. CDR3 loop: CASPPWQGGEKLFF. CDR3 bases: TGCGCCAGCCCCCCTTGGCAGGGAGGTGAAAAACTGTTTTTT. Based on the CDR3 plus reference TRBV5-1 and TRBJ1-4, the full variable domain is KAGVTQTPRYLIKTRGQQVTLSCSPISGHRSVSWYQQTPGQGLQFLFEYFSETQRNKGNFPGRFSGRQFSNSRSEMNVSTLELGDSALYLCASPPWQGGEKLFFGSGTQLSVL.

The rearrangement uses TRBV7-9 and TRBJ1-2; 7 bases align to TRBD1. The germline CDR1 and CDR2 sequences are SEHNR and FQNEAQ (reference sequence). The CDR3 is made up of 14 amino acids. The J segment lost 4 bases and the V segment lost 6 bases, leaving 8 bases of the junction unmatched. The CDR3, as DNA: TGTGCCAGCAGGGGGGACAGTTACCCCTATGGCTACACCTTC. Protein product: CASRGDSYPYGYTF.

This chain links TRBV7-2 with TRBJ2-5; D is uncertain. The CDR3 length is 13 residues. Germline lookup yields CDR1 SGHTA and CDR2 FQGNSA. The germline V and J ends were trimmed by 4 bases and 10 bases, with 16 bases remaining between them. The CDR3 DNA sequence: TGTGCCAGCAGCTCCGGACCTCCTTTGGTCCAGTACTTC. It encodes CASSSGPPLVQYF.

The chain uses TRBV6-6 and TRBJ1-1, with a possible D match to TRBD1 (6 bases). V shed 8 bases and J shed 1 base, with 17 bases lying between them. The CDR3 contains 15 residues. CDR1 and CDR2 (germline): MNHNY, SVGAGI (reference sequence). CDR3 DNA sequence: TGTGCCAGCCGATCTTTCGGGGGCGGGAACACTGAAGCTTTCTTT. It codes for CASRSFGGGNTEAFF.

The V and J genes are TRBV13 and TRBJ2-3, with D unclear. The germline V gene has CDR1 PRHDT and CDR2 FYEKMQ (reference sequence). Trimming stripped 1 base from V and 5 bases from J, with 4 bases between. This CDR3 contains 12 residues. The CDR3 nucleotides are TGTGCCAGCAGCTTAGAGAGAGATACGCAGTATTTT. Translation: CASSLERDTQYF.

The chain has TRBV7-9 and TRBJ2-7; possibly TRBD1 for D (5 bases). In germline, CDR1 is SEHNR, CDR2 FQNEAQ (reference sequence). V gave up 0 bases and J gave up 0 bases, with 9 bases separating them. This CDR3 spans 15 amino acids. The CDR3 spells CASSLASGYSYEQYF. In DNA, the CDR3 is TGTGCCAGCAGCTTAGCATCAGGGTACTCCTACGAGCAGTACTTC.

The chain combines TRBV27 with TRBJ2-1; 9 bases are shared with TRBD2. V lost 5 bases and J lost 6; bases outside the gene matches: 11. The CDR3 spans 16 residues. Germline V lookup: CDR1 MNHEY, CDR2 SMNVEV (reference sequence). CDR3 sequence reads: CASSPAPGLAINEQFF. In nucleotides, the CDR3 is TGTGCCAGCAGTCCGGCGCCGGGACTAGCAATCAATGAGCAGTTCTTC.

V is TRBV5-4 and J is TRBJ2-1, with D perhaps TRBD1 or TRBD2 (5 bases each). V gave up 3 bases and J gave up 0 bases, with 13 bases separating them. The germline CDR1 and CDR2 sequences are SGHNT and YYREEE (reference sequence). The CDR3 sequence is 16 residues long. CDR3 loop: CASSSTAGSSYNEQFF. The DNA of the CDR3 is TGTGCCAGCAGCTCGACCGCAGGGAGCTCCTACAATGAGCAGTTCTTC.

CDR3 amino acids: CASPRQGSKGGYTF. The DNA for the CDR3 is TGTGCCAGTCCACGGCAGGGAAGTAAGGGTGGCTACACCTTC. The chain recombines TRBV19 with TRBJ1-2; TRBD1 is a possible D gene (5 bases). Trimming stripped 8 bases from V and 7 bases from J, with 20 bases between. The V gene's germline CDR1 is LNHDA and CDR2 SQIVND (reference sequence). There are 14 residues in the CDR3.

V usage is TRBV6-5 and J usage is TRBJ1-6; TRBD1 is a possible D gene (5 bases). This CDR3 has 13 amino acids. The germline gives CDR1 MNHEY, CDR2 SVGAGI. Trimming removed 8 bases from V and 7 bases from J, with 12 bases in between. CDR3 sequence (DNA): TGTGCCAGCCAAGGGGACGGGAATTCACCCCTCCACTTT. Its translation: CASQGDGNSPLHF.

The rearrangement links TRBV7-9 to TRBJ2-2; tentatively, D is TRBD2 (5 bases). This CDR3 is built from 15 residues. Trimming removed 5 bases at V and 4 bases at J, with 14 bases between. Germline assignment: CDR1 SEHNR and CDR2 FQNEAQ (reference sequence). Here the CDR3 reads CASSRSLASTGELFF. CDR3 DNA: TGTGCCAGCAGCCGAAGCCTAGCTTCCACCGGGGAGCTGTTTTTT.

This rearrangement joins TRBV5-4 to TRBJ2-1; D remains unclear. This CDR3 is 11 amino acids long. Germline V gives CDR1 SGHNT, CDR2 YYREEE (reference sequence). V lost 2 bases and J 10 bases, leaving 7 bases between the germline ends. CDR3 sequence (DNA): TGTGCCAGCAGCTTATCGCACGAGCAGTTCTTC. Translated: CASSLSHEQFF.

DNA for the CDR3: TGTGCCAGCAGCTCGTTAAAAACCCAGGGTAAGCCTAACTATGGCTACACCTTC. Translation gives CASSSLKTQGKPNYGYTF. The chain has TRBV7-9 and TRBJ1-2, with D possibly matching TRBD1 (5 bases). Germline CDR1 is SEHNR and CDR2 is FQNEAQ (reference sequence). V lost 4 bases and J 0 bases, leaving 21 bases between the germline ends. CDR3 size: 18 residues.

The DNA for the CDR3 is TGTGCCAGCAGTTCCTTACCCTGGACAGGGGACATCTATGGCTACACCTTC. It encodes CASSSLPWTGDIYGYTF. The chain joins TRBV27 to TRBJ1-2; the match to TRBD1 covers 9 bases. Germline CDR1 is MNHEY and CDR2 is SMNVEV (reference sequence). There are 17 residues in the CDR3. J was trimmed by 4 bases and V by 4 bases; bases with no gene match: 13.

This clone was seen only once. The rearrangement links TRBV6-4 to TRBJ1-5; 7 bases are a match to TRBD1. The CDR3 has 16 amino acids. V shed 11 bases and J 0 bases; nucleotides not matched to a gene: 13. Germline V gene lookup returns CDR1 MRHNA and CDR2 SNTAGT. CDR3 loop: CAQEAGQTYSNQPQHF. In DNA form, the CDR3 reads TGTGCCCAGGAGGCGGGACAGACCTATAGCAATCAGCCCCAGCATTTT.